The rows below give T cell receptor beta chains drawn from one sample of a study of shared T cell receptors in the human thymus. TCRdb keeps only in-frame clones here, not all; method: immunoSEQ multiplex PCR. The repertoire consists of about 730,000 clones, with over 75% occurring once and the leading ten covering roughly 0.01%. This sample was also put to use in a study of human thymus T cells.

The sequenced material came from thymocytes. The receptors derive from a girl under two years old with a congenital heart defect. Each CDR3 is given with its conserved first and last residue. Each record gives: clone size, V gene, J gene, D gene, CDR3 DNA, CDR3 protein. A D gene is named only where the DNA matches it firmly. Some rows mark clone size as missing; the rest say once, few, many or name a class of expanded clone.

clone size: .
V gene: TRBV5-6
J gene: TRBJ2-2
D gene: .
CDR3 DNA: TGTGCCAGCAGCTTGGAGGGAGCCGGGGAGCTGTTTTTT
CDR3 protein: CASSLEGAGELFF

clone size: .
V gene: TRBV6-5
J gene: TRBJ1-1
D gene: .
CDR3 DNA: TGTGCCAGCAGTTACTCCCCCCCCAAATGCACTGAAGCTTTCTTT
CDR3 protein: CASSYSPPKCTEAFF

clone size: once
V gene: TRBV7-9
J gene: TRBJ1-4
D gene: .
CDR3 DNA: TGTGCCAGCAGCGCCTGGGGGGGCTTTAATGAAAAACTGTTTTTT
CDR3 protein: CASSAWGGFNEKLFF

clone size: .
V gene: TRBV15
J gene: TRBJ2-1
D gene: .
CDR3 DNA: TGTGCCACCAGCAGAGATGTCTCAGGGCACAACTCCTACAATGAGCAGTTCTTC
CDR3 protein: CATSRDVSGHNSYNEQFF

clone size: once
V gene: TRBV7-7
J gene: TRBJ2-2
D gene: TRBD1
CDR3 DNA: TGTGCTAGCAGCTTAATCCGTCCACATGGGACAGGGAAATTTTCACCCGGGGAGCTGTTTTTT
CDR3 protein: CASSLIRPHGTGKFSPGELFF

clone size: .
V gene: TRBV6-1
J gene: TRBJ1-6
D gene: .
CDR3 DNA: TGTGCCAGCAGTGGCCCAGGGTCCCGGTCTCCGGGCCTTCCGGCACCCCTCCACTTT
CDR3 protein: CASSGPGSRSPGLPAPLHF

clone size: .
V gene: TRBV4-1
J gene: TRBJ1-3
D gene: .
CDR3 DNA: TGCGCCAGCAGCCACCCTGGTCACAGGGGAAACACCATATATTTT
CDR3 protein: CASSHPGHRGNTIYF

clone size: .
V gene: TRBV10-3
J gene: TRBJ1-5
D gene: TRBD1
CDR3 DNA: TGTGCCATCAGCAGGGGGAAAGGCAATCAGCCCCAGCATTTT
CDR3 protein: CAISRGKGNQPQHF

clone size: .
V gene: TRBV5-4
J gene: TRBJ1-1
D gene: TRBD1
CDR3 DNA: TGTGCCAGCAGCTTACGAGACAGGGCGTTTGAAGCTTTCTTT
CDR3 protein: CASSLRDRAFEAFF

clone size: .
V gene: TRBV5-1
J gene: TRBJ2-1
D gene: TRBD1
CDR3 DNA: TGCGCCAGCAGCTTCCGGGACAGGGGCTACAATGAGCAGTTCTTC
CDR3 protein: CASSFRDRGYNEQFF

clone size: .
V gene: TRBV10-3
J gene: TRBJ1-2
D gene: .
CDR3 DNA: TGTGCCATCAGTGAGACACGTCCCGGGGGCTACACCTTC
CDR3 protein: CAISETRPGGYTF

clone size: .
V gene: TRBV18
J gene: TRBJ1-5
D gene: .
CDR3 DNA: TGTGCCAGCTCAGCCTATAGCAATCAGCCCCAGCATTTT
CDR3 protein: CASSAYSNQPQHF

clone size: .
V gene: TRBV9
J gene: TRBJ2-5
D gene: TRBD2
CDR3 DNA: TGTGCCAGCAGCGTAGAATCCGGGGGGAACGAGACCCAGTACTTC
CDR3 protein: CASSVESGGNETQYF

clone size: once
V gene: TRBV7-2
J gene: TRBJ2-1
D gene: TRBD2
CDR3 DNA: TGTGCCAGCATGTGGGGGCTAGCGGGCGGACTAAGCTCCTACAATGAGCAGTTCTTC
CDR3 protein: CASMWGLAGGLSSYNEQFF

clone size: once
V gene: TRBV10-3
J gene: TRBJ2-7
D gene: .
CDR3 DNA: TGTGCCATCAGTACGACTACAACACGTTACGAGCAGTACTTC
CDR3 protein: CAISTTTTRYEQYF

clone size: .
V gene: TRBV7-8
J gene: TRBJ2-4
D gene: TRBD1
CDR3 DNA: TGTGCCAGCAGCTCATCGGGGCTCCGGGACAGCCAAAACATTCAGTACTTC
CDR3 protein: CASSSSGLRDSQNIQYF